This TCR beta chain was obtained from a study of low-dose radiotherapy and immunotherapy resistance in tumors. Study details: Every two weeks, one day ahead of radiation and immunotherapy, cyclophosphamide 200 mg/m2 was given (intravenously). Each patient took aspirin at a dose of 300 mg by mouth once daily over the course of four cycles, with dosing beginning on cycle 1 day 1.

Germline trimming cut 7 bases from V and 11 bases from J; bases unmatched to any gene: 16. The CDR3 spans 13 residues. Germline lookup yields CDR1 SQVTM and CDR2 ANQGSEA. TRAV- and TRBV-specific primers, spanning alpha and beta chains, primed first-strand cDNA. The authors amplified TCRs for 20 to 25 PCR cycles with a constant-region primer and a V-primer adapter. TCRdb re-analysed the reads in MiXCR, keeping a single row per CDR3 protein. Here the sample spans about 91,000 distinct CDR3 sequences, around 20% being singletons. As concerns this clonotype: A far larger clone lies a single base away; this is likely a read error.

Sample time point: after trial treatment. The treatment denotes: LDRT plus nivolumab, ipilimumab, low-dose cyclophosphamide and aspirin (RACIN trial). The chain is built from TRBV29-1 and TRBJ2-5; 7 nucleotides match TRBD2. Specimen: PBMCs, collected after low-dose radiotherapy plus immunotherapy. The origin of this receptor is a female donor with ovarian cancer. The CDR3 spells CSGGSRSYNEQYF. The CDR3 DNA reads TGCAGCGGCGGGAGCCGGTCATACAATGAGCAGTACTTC.